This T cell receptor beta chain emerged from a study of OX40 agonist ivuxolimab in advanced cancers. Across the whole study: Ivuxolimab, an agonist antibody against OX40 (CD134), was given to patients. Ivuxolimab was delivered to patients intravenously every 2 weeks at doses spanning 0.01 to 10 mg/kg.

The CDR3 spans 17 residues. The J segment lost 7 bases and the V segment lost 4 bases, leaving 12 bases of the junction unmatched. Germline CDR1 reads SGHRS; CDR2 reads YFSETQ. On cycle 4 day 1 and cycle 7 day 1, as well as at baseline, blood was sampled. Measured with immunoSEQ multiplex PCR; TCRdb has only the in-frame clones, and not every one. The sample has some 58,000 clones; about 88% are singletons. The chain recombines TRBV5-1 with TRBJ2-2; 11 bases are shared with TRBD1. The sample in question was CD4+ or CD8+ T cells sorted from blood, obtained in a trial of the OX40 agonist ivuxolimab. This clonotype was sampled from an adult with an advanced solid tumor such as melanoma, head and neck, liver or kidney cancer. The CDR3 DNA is TGCGCCAGCAGCAAGAACCCCGGGACAGGGGGGGTCGGGGAGCTGTTTTTT. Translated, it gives CASSKNPGTGGVGELFF.